Listed below are T cell receptor beta chains from one sample, sequenced in a study of T-cell memory formation after mild COVID-19. TCRdb analysed the 5' RACE reads with MiXCR anew, one entry per CDR3 protein. The sample holds 200,000 to 300,000 distinct CDR3 sequences, over 15% seen once. Sample: PBMCs or a T cell subset sorted from them (not recorded which). Receptors originate from a man aged 18 to 30 who had mild COVID-19 (a few samples of this study predate the infection). Cell type and time point are not known. The CDR3 runs from the conserved cysteine through the conserved F or W. Each record gives: V gene, D gene, clone size, CDR3 length, J gene, CDR3 protein, CDR3 DNA. The D gene is left open where the match is weak. Size tells how often a clone was seen (once, few, many) or the class of an expanded clone, and some rows leave it out.

>TRBV9|.|few|13|TRBJ2-7
CASSSSGSYEQYF
TGTGCCAGCAGTTCAAGCGGATCCTACGAGCAGTACTTC
>TRBV4-3|TRBD2|few|17|TRBJ2-5
CASSQFPGLVSQETQYF
TGCGCCAGCAGCCAGTTTCCGGGACTAGTTTCCCAAGAGACCCAGTACTTC
>TRBV18|TRBD1|.|15|TRBJ1-1
CASSPRAGGDTEAFF
TGTGCCAGCTCACCGCGTGCAGGGGGCGACACTGAAGCTTTCTTT
>TRBV7-3|TRBD1|.|13|TRBJ2-7
CASSIGQGGEQYF
TGTGCCAGCAGCATAGGACAGGGAGGCGAGCAGTACTTC
>TRBV6-2/TRBV6-3|.|few|13|TRBJ2-2
CASGGRSRRELFF
TGTGCCAGCGGGGGCAGGTCTAGGAGGGAGCTGTTTTTT
>TRBV4-2|.|many|14|TRBJ2-7
CASSQGGRPGEQYF
TGTGCCAGCAGCCAGGGGGGACGACCAGGAGAGCAGTACTTC
>TRBV20-1|TRBD1|few|15|TRBJ2-1
CSARDWQGAYNEQFF
TGCAGTGCTAGAGATTGGCAGGGGGCATACAATGAGCAGTTCTTC
>TRBV3-1|TRBD1|.|16|TRBJ1-5
CASSQDWDRGHQPQHF
TGTGCCAGCAGCCAAGATTGGGACAGGGGGCATCAGCCCCAGCATTTT
>TRBV7-9|.|.|13|TRBJ2-7
CASSLVAGREQYF
TGTGCCAGCAGCTTAGTTGCGGGGCGGGAGCAGTACTTC
>TRBV7-6|.|few|14|TRBJ2-5
CASSNRRHQETQYF
TGTGCCAGCAGCAACCGACGTCATCAAGAGACCCAGTACTTC
>TRBV4-2|TRBD1|few|16|TRBJ1-4
CASSLQGAATNEKLFF
TGTGCCAGCAGCCTACAGGGGGCGGCCACTAATGAAAAACTGTTTTTT
>TRBV5-6|.|few|14|TRBJ1-6
CASSLAGNNSPLHF
TGTGCCAGCAGCTTGGCAGGGAATAATTCACCCCTCCACTTT
>TRBV20-1|.|.|15|TRBJ2-4
CSATAPISGGNIQYF
TGCAGTGCTACTGCTCCCATTAGCGGTGGAAACATTCAGTACTTC
>TRBV28|.|.|17|TRBJ2-1
CASSLPPKLSSYNEQFF
TGTGCCAGCAGTCTCCCCCCCAAGCTGAGCTCCTACAATGAGCAGTTCTTC
>TRBV7-9|.|few|14|TRBJ2-5
CASSQGWGSETQYF
TGTGCCAGCAGCCAGGGCTGGGGGTCGGAGACCCAGTACTTC
>TRBV12-3/TRBV12-4|.|.|15|TRBJ1-3
CASSLTGISGNTIYF
TGTGCCAGCAGTTTAACAGGAATCTCTGGAAACACCATATATTTT
>TRBV4-3|.|many|18|TRBJ2-3
CASSPASPGATAGDTQYF
TGCGCCAGCAGCCCCGCGTCCCCTGGGGCGACCGCAGGAGATACGCAGTATTTT
>TRBV25-1|TRBD1|.|13|TRBJ1-2
CASSDRGVYGYTF
TGTGCCAGCAGTGACAGGGGGGTTTATGGCTACACCTTC
>TRBV5-1|.|.|17|TRBJ1-3
CASSSGTAVVSGNTIYF
TGCGCCAGCAGCTCCGGGACGGCGGTTGTCTCTGGAAACACCATATATTTT
>TRBV9|TRBD2|few|15|TRBJ2-3
CASSVASGGTDTQYF
TGTGCCAGCAGCGTAGCTAGCGGGGGCACAGATACGCAGTATTTT
>TRBV25-1|.|.|12|TRBJ1-2
CASRGEGGGYTF
TGTGCCAGCCGGGGGGAGGGTGGCGGCTACACCTTC
>TRBV3-1|TRBD2|few|17|TRBJ2-1
CASSHDTSGGAVDEQFF
TGTGCCAGCAGCCATGATACTAGCGGGGGGGCCGTCGATGAGCAGTTCTTC
>TRBV12-3/TRBV12-4|.|.|15|TRBJ1-5
CASSLNGDHDQPQHF
TGTGCCAGCAGTTTAAATGGGGACCATGATCAGCCCCAGCATTTT